This is a list of T cell receptor beta chains from one sample in a study of chemoradiotherapy in HPV16-positive cancers. Method: immunoSEQ multiplex PCR; TCRdb's copy keeps in-frame clones and lacks some. In the table there are 7,500 or so clones, 71% of which are singletons. Sequencing used tumor tissue, obtained from a patient who underwent chemoradiotherapy. These receptors originate from a human donor with HPV-associated anogenital cancer. CDR3s include the opening cysteine and the closing phenylalanine or tryptophan. The D gene is left open where the match is weak. Clone size is not always given. Where it is, it says once, few, many or a class for expanded clones.

d_call | clone_size | j_call | v_call | cdr3_aa | cdr3_nt
TRBD1 | . | TRBJ1-1 | TRBV5-6 | CASSFSQGTEAFF | TGTGCCAGCAGCTTTTCACAGGGGACTGAAGCTTTCTTT
TRBD2 | . | TRBJ2-2 | TRBV11-2 | CASSRSGTGELFF | TGTGCCAGCAGCCGTAGCGGGACCGGGGAGCTGTTTTTT
. | . | TRBJ2-7 | TRBV21-1 | CARDRATYEQYF | TGTGCCAGGGACAGGGCCACCTACGAGCAGTACTTC
. | . | TRBJ2-7 | TRBV27 | CASSFRATTSYEQYF | TGTGCCAGCAGTTTTAGAGCGACGACCTCCTACGAGCAGTACTTC
. | . | TRBJ1-1 | TRBV6-5 | CASSYWDRPTEAFF | TGTGCCAGCAGTTACTGGGACCGGCCAACTGAAGCTTTCTTT
. | . | TRBJ1-4 | TRBV5-1 | CASSFGQGDEKLFF | TGCGCCAGCAGCTTCGGTCAGGGAGACGAAAAACTGTTTTTT
TRBD1 | . | TRBJ1-3 | TRBV29-1 | CSASTGGMGNTIYF | TGCAGCGCTTCGACAGGGGGAATGGGAAACACCATATATTTT
. | few | TRBJ1-3 | TRBV5-1 | CASSFTTSGNTIYF | TGCGCCAGCAGCTTTACCACCTCTGGAAACACCATATATTTT
. | . | TRBJ2-3 | TRBV7-2 | CASSLGPVTDTQYF | TGTGCCAGCAGCTTAGGGCCGGTGACGGATACGCAGTATTTT
TRBD2 | . | TRBJ2-7 | TRBV28 | CASSFSSGTSGTYEQYF | TGTGCCAGCAGTTTTAGTTCGGGGACTAGCGGGACCTACGAGCAGTACTTC